This T cell receptor beta chain was captured by sequencing in a study of blood T cell repertoires in COVID-19. Study-level information: The samples span acute and convalescent COVID-19 from the United States, Italy and Spain. The analysed material was cDNA or gDNA that came from T cells, B-cell-depleted T cells, or PBMCs.

The germline V gene encodes CDR1 MNHNY and CDR2 SVGAGI (reference sequence). The CDR3 sequence is 16 residues long. Trimming removed 5 bases from V and 2 bases from J, with 16 bases in between. As processed by the authors: Scientists estimated how many nucleated cells there were by amplifying reference gene primers. The method was immunoSEQ multiplex PCR; TCRdb's version includes in-frame clones alone and lacks a portion of them. The D gene and trimming were derived from the DNA, and the V and J assignments and clone size from that table. The repertoire holds about 200,000 clones, with 80% to 90% as singletons.

The sequenced sample consisted of peripheral blood. The rearrangement joins TRBV6-6 to TRBJ1-5; a weak D match, TRBD1 (5 bases). This clonotype originated in a human donor with active or convalescent COVID-19. The donor label of this sample is uncertain. The CDR3 bases are TGTGCCAGCAGTCGAGGGACTCCTGAAGGCAATCAGCCCCAGCATTTT. This encodes CASSRGTPEGNQPQHF.